The sequence of this T cell receptor beta chain was determined in a study of T cell changes during pregnancy in multiple sclerosis. There are 14 residues in the CDR3. Germline V CDR1 and CDR2: SNHLY, FYNNEI. After removal of 7 bases from V and 4 bases from J, the junction contained 8 bases not matched to a gene. Assay: immunoSEQ multiplex PCR; the TCRdb copy retains only in-frame clones and omits some. The table includes 60,000 or so clones, 91% detected once. The clonotype was recovered from a female donor with multiple sclerosis, enrolled in a pregnancy study. Sequencing used peripheral blood, obtained before pregnancy. The V and J genes are TRBV2 and TRBJ1-2, with 8 bases matching TRBD1. CDR3 region: CASMSSDRGYGYTF. The CDR3 nucleotides are TGTGCCAGCATGTCTTCCGACAGGGGCTATGGCTACACCTTC.